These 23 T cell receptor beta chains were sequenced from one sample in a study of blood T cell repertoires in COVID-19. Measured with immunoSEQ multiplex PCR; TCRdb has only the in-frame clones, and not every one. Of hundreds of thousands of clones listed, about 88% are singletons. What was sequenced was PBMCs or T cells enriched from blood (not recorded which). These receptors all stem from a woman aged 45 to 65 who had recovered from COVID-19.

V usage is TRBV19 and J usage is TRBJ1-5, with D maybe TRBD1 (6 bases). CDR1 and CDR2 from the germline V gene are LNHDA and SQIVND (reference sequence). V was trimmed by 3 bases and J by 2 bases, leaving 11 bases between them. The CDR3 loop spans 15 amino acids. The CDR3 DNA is TGTGCCAGTAGTATGTCAGGGGCCGGCAATCAGCCCCAGCATTTT. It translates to CASSMSGAGNQPQHF. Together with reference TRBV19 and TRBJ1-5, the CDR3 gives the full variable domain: DGGITQSPKYLFRKEGQNVTLSCEQNLNHDAMYWYRQDPGQGLRLIYYSQIVNDFQKGDIAEGYSVSREKKESFPLTVTSAQKNPTAFYLCASSMSGAGNQPQHFGDGTRLSIL.

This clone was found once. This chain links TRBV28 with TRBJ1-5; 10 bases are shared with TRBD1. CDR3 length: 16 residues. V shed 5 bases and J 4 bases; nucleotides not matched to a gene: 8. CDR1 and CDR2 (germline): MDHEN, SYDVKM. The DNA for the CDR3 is TGTGCCAGCAGTCACCGGACAGGGGGACAAAATCAGCCCCAGCATTTT. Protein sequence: CASSHRTGGQNQPQHF.

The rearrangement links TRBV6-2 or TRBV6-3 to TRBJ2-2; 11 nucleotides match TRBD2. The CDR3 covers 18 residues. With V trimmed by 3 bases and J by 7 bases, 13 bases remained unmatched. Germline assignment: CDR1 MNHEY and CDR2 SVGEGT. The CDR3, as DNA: TGTGCCAGCAGTTATCCCGAGGTAGCGGGAGGGGAAATCGGGGAGCTGTTTTTT. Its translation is CASSYPEVAGGEIGELFF.

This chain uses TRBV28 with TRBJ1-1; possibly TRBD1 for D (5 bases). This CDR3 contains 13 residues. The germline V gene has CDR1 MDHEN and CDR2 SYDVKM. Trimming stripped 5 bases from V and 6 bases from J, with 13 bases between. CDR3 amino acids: CASSVSGGSEAFF. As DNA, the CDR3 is TGTGCCAGCAGTGTATCGGGGGGTTCTGAAGCTTTCTTT.

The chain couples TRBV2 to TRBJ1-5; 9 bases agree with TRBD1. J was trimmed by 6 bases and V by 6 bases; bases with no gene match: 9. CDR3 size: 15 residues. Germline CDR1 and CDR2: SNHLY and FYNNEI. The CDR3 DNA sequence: TGTGCCAGCAGGGCGGACAGGGGCGGTAGTCAGCCCCAGCATTTT. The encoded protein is CASRADRGGSQPQHF.

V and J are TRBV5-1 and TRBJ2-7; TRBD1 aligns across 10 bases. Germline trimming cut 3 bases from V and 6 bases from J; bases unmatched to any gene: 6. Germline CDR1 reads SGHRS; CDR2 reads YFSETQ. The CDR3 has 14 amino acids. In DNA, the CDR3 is TGCGCCAGCAGCTGGGGGACAGGGGAAACCGAGCAGTACTTC. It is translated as CASSWGTGETEQYF.

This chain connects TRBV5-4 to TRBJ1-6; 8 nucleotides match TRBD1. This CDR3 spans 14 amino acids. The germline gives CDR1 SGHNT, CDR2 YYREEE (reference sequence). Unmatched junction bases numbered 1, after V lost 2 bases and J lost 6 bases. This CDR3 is CASSFGQGNSPLHF. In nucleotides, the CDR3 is TGTGCCAGCAGCTTCGGACAGGGTAATTCACCCCTCCACTTT.

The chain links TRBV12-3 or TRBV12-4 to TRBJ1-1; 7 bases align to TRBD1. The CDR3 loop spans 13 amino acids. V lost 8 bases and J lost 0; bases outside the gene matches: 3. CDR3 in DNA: TGTGCCAGCGGGACAGACATGAACACTGAAGCTTTCTTT. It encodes CASGTDMNTEAFF.

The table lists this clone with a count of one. The CDR3 bases are TGTGCCAGCAGCTTAAAACAGGGAAGGGGCAATGAGCAGTTCTTC. This sequence encodes CASSLKQGRGNEQFF. The rearrangement links TRBV7-3 to TRBJ2-1; TRBD1 is a possible D gene (6 bases). The germline CDR1 and CDR2 sequences are SGHTA and FQGTGA. The CDR3 extends over 15 amino acids. V shed 1 base and J shed 6 bases, with 13 bases lying between them.

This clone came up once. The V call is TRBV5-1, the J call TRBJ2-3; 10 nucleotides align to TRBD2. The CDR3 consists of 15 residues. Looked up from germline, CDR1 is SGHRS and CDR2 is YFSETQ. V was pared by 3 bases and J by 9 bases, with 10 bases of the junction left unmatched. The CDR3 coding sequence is TGCGCCAGCAGCTCGACTAGCGGGCTGGGTGTGACGCAGTATTTT. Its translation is CASSSTSGLGVTQYF.

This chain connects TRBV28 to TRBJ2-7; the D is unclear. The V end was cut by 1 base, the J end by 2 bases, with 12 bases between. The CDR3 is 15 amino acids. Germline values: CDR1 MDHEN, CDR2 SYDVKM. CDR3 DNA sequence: TGTGCCAGCAGTTTATTGTACAGCAGTCCCTACGAGCAGTACTTC. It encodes CASSLLYSSPYEQYF.

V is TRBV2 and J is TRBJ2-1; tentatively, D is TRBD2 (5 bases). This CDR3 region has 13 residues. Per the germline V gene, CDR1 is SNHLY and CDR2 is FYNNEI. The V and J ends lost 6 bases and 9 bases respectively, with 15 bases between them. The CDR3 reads CASSADWLSEQFF. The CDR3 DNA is TGTGCCAGCAGCGCGGACTGGCTAAGTGAGCAGTTCTTC.

CDR3 coding DNA: TGTGCCAGCAGGTGGAGTCCGGGAAACACCATATATTTT. As protein: CASRWSPGNTIYF. This sequence joins TRBV2 and TRBJ1-3; D is uncertain. The V and J ends lost 6 bases and 4 bases respectively, with 10 bases between them. Per germline, CDR1 SNHLY and CDR2 FYNNEI. CDR3 length: 13 amino acids.

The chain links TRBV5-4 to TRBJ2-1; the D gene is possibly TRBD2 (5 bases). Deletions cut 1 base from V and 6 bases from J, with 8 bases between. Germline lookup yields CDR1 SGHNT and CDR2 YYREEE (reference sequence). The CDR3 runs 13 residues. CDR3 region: CASSLFGINEQFF. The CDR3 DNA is TGTGCCAGCAGCTTGTTCGGGATCAATGAGCAGTTCTTC.

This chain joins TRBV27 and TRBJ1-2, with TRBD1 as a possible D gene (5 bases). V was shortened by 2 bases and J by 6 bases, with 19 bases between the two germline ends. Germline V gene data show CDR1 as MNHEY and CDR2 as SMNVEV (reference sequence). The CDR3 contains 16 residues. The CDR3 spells CASSLKTAEGVNGYTF. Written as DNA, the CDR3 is TGTGCCAGCAGTTTAAAAACGGCCGAAGGGGTAAATGGCTACACCTTC.

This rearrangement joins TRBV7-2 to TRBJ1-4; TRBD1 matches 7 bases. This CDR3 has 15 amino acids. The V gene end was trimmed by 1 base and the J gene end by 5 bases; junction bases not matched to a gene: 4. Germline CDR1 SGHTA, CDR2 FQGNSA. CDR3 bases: TGTGCCAGCAGCTTAGGAGGGACAGAAAATGAAAAACTGTTTTTT. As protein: CASSLGGTENEKLFF.

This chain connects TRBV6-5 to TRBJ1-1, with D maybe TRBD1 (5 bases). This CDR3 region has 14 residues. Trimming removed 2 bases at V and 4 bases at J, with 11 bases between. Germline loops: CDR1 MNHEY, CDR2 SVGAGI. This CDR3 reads CASSYRQGGTEAFF. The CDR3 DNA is TGTGCCAGCAGTTACCGGCAGGGTGGCACTGAAGCTTTCTTT.

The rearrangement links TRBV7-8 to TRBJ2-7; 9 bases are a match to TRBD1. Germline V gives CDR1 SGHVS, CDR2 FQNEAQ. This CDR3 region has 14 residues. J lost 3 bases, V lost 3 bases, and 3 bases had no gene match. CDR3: CASSLGQGLYEQYF. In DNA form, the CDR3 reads TGTGCCAGCAGCTTGGGACAGGGCCTCTACGAGCAGTACTTC.

Here the CDR3 DNA reads TGTGCCAGCAGAGGCGGGGGCGGCCAACGGAGCTCCTACAATGAGCAGTTCTTC. This gives the protein CASRGGGGQRSSYNEQFF. The chain joins TRBV5-4 to TRBJ2-1; D perhaps matches TRBD2 (7 bases). CDR3 size: 18 residues. Trimming took 5 bases from V and 0 from J, leaving 21 bases between them. The V gene's germline CDR1 is SGHNT and CDR2 YYREEE (reference sequence).

DNA of the CDR3: TGTGCCAGCAGTGGGACTAGCGGATACAATGAGCAGTTCTTC. Its protein product is CASSGTSGYNEQFF. The chain employs TRBV28 and TRBJ2-1; 11 bases match TRBD2. Germline V CDR1 and CDR2: MDHEN, SYDVKM. J lost 4 bases, V lost 5 bases, and 1 base had no gene match. CDR3 length: 14 amino acids.

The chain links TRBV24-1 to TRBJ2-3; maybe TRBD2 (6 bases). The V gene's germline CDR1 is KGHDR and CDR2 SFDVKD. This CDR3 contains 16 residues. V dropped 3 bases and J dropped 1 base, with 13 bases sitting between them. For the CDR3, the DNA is TGTGCCACCAGTGATCGGCGGGACTCACGCACAGATACGCAGTATTTT. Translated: CATSDRRDSRTDTQYF.

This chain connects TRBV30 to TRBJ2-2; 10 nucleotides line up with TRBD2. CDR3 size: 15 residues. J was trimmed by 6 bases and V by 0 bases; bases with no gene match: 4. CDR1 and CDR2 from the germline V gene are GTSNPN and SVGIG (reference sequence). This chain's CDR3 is CAWSVYGLAAGELFF. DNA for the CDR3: TGTGCCTGGAGTGTATATGGACTAGCGGCCGGGGAGCTGTTTTTT.

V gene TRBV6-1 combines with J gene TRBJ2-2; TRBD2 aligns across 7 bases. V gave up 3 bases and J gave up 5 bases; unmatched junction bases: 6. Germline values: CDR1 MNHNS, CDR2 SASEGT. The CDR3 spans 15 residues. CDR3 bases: TGTGCCAGCAGTGAGATGACTAGCTGGACCGGGGAGCTGTTTTTT. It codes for CASSEMTSWTGELFF.